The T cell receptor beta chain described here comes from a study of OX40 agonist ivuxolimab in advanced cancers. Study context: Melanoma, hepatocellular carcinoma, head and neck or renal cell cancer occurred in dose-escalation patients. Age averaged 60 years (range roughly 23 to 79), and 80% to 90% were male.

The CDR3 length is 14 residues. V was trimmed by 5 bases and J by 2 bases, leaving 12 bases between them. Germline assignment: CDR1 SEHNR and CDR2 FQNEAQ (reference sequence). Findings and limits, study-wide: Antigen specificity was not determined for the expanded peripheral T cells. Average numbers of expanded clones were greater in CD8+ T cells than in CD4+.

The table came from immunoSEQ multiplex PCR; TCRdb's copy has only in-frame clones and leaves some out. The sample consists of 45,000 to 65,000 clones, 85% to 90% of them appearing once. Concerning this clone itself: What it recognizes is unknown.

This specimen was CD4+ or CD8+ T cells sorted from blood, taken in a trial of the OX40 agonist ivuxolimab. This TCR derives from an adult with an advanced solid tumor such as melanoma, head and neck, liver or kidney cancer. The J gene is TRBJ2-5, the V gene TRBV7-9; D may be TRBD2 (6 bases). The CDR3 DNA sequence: TGTGCCAGCAGCCTGCGGGGCTCACAAGAGACCCAGTACTTC. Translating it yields CASSLRGSQETQYF.